The sequence of this T cell receptor beta chain was determined in a study of shared clonotypes between healthy human individuals. In regard to this clone: What it binds is unknown.

Points from the study as a whole: Sampling was confined to blood; repertoires within tissues likely differ.

TCRdb keeps only in-frame clones here, not all; method: immunoSEQ multiplex PCR. The sample has a few million clones, 90% to 97% seen once. This CDR3 is 20 amino acids long. Trimming stripped 2 bases from V and 5 bases from J, with 28 bases between. Germline loops: CDR1 MNHNS, CDR2 SASEGT. The material sequenced was naive CD4+ T cells sorted from blood. Documented subset: CD45RA+ positively selected. This sequence originates from a man younger than 35 in good health. The chain has TRBV6-1 and TRBJ1-3; D unresolved. This CDR3 reads CASSESLVANMGSRRNTIYF. CDR3 nucleotide sequence: TGTGCCAGCAGTGAATCTTTAGTGGCGAATATGGGTTCTCGTAGAAACACCATATATTTT.